Listed here are 18 T cell receptor beta chains from one sample, sequenced in a study of response to subunit inactivated influenza vaccine. TCRdb used MiXCR to reprocess the RT-PCR reads, holding one entry per CDR3 protein. The table shows hundreds of thousands of distinct CDR3 sequences, with roughly 9.8% occurring only once. This material consisted of PBMCs from blood, taken about 6 weeks after vaccination. The receptors here all came from a man aged 50-60 years who received an inactivated influenza vaccine.

This clonotype was seen at least ten times. The CDR3 protein is CSVRLDMNTGELFF. The DNA for the CDR3 is TGCAGCGTTCGATTGGACATGAACACCGGGGAGCTGTTTTTT. The gene calls are TRBV29-1 and TRBJ2-2, with D possibly TRBD1 on 5 matching bases. The germline V and J ends were trimmed by 5 bases and 1 base, with 11 bases remaining between them. CDR3 length: 14 residues. CDR1 and CDR2 (germline): SQVTM, ANQGSEA.

This sequence joins TRBV20-1 and TRBJ2-1; 7 bases fit TRBD1. Germline trimming cut 5 bases from V and 0 bases from J; bases unmatched to any gene: 4. Germline loops: CDR1 DFQATT, CDR2 SNEGSKA (reference sequence). The CDR3 sequence is 14 residues long. The CDR3: CSAPGTASYNEQFF. CDR3 coding DNA: TGCAGTGCTCCTGGGACAGCCTCCTACAATGAGCAGTTCTTC.

J is TRBJ1-3 and V is TRBV10-3; no clear D. Germline V gene data show CDR1 as ENHRY and CDR2 as SYGVKD. V was clipped by 4 bases and J by 2 bases, with 12 bases between them. The CDR3 is made up of 15 amino acids. The CDR3 reads CAISARNLAGNTIYF. CDR3 nucleotide sequence: TGTGCCATCAGTGCCCGGAATCTGGCTGGAAACACCATATATTTT.

This clonotype was recorded at least ten times. V usage is TRBV7-9 and J usage is TRBJ2-1, with D maybe TRBD2 (6 bases). Germline V lookup: CDR1 SEHNR, CDR2 FQNEAQ (reference sequence). This CDR3 comprises 15 residues. The germline V and J ends were trimmed by 7 bases and 1 base, with 14 bases remaining between them. The CDR3 DNA sequence: TGTGCCAGCATCCGACGGGAGACGTCCTACAATGAGCAGTTCTTC. This sequence encodes CASIRRETSYNEQFF. Based on the CDR3 plus reference TRBV7-9 and TRBJ2-1, the full variable domain is DTGVSQNPRHKITKRGQNVTFRCDPISEHNRLYWYRQTLGQGPEFLTYFQNEAQLEKSRLLSDRFSAERPKGSFSTLEIQRTEQGDSAMYLCASIRRETSYNEQFFGPGTRLTVL.

This clonotype has more than one count but fewer than ten. The chain combines TRBV28 with TRBJ2-1; D is uncertain. The V end was cut by 7 bases, the J end by 8 bases, with 15 bases between. Per germline, CDR1 MDHEN and CDR2 SYDVKM. The CDR3 runs 13 residues. The CDR3 protein is CASISGQPDEQFF. The CDR3 DNA reads TGTGCCAGCATCTCCGGGCAGCCAGATGAGCAGTTCTTC.

This clonotype was detected only a few times. The chain couples TRBV10-3 to TRBJ1-1; 12 nucleotides match TRBD1. Germline assignment: CDR1 ENHRY and CDR2 SYGVKD. The J segment lost 0 bases and the V segment lost 6 bases, leaving 5 bases of the junction unmatched. This CDR3 is built from 16 residues. The CDR3, as DNA: TGTGCCATCAGCGGGGACAGGGGGCTCGTGAACACTGAAGCTTTCTTT. As protein: CAISGDRGLVNTEAFF.

This clonotype occurred a few times. DNA of the CDR3: TGTGCCAGCAGCTTGGGATGGACAGGCCCGAAGGGTGAGACCCAGTACTTC. Its protein product is CASSLGWTGPKGETQYF. V usage is TRBV5-6 and J usage is TRBJ2-5, with TRBD1 identical over 7 bases. The CDR3 has 17 residues. The V gene end was trimmed by 0 bases and the J gene end by 5 bases; junction bases not matched to a gene: 13. Per the germline V gene, CDR1 is SGHDT and CDR2 is YYEEEE.

The chain carries TRBV24-1 and TRBJ1-2, with 8 positions matching TRBD1. Germline loops: CDR1 KGHDR, CDR2 SFDVKD. V dropped 2 bases and J dropped 6; count of bases not matched to a gene: 13. This CDR3 comprises 17 residues. CDR3 nucleotides: TGTGCCACCAGTGATTCCGCGATGGGGGCAGGGGGCGATGGCTACACCTTC. Translation gives CATSDSAMGAGGDGYTF.

The chain couples TRBV20-1 to TRBJ2-3; D not resolved. The germline CDR1 and CDR2 sequences are DFQATT and SNEGSKA (reference sequence). Trimming removed 6 bases at V and 6 bases at J, with 19 bases between. The CDR3 has 14 amino acids. Here the CDR3 reads CSATQSLGKDTQYF. CDR3 sequence (DNA): TGCAGTGCCACCCAGAGTTTAGGGAAGGATACGCAGTATTTT.

This clonotype turned up a few times. The V gene is TRBV28, the J gene TRBJ2-2, with D tentatively TRBD1 (5 bases). Germline V gene lookup returns CDR1 MDHEN and CDR2 SYDVKM. CDR3 length: 14 residues. V was clipped by 1 base and J by 7 bases, with 10 bases between them. The CDR3 here is CASSLLGASGELFF. For the CDR3, the DNA is TGTGCCAGCAGTTTATTAGGGGCCAGCGGGGAGCTGTTTTTT.

The CDR3 DNA reads as TGTGCCAGCAGCTTAGATGGGACTAGCGGATTTTACAATGAGCAGTTCTTC. Residues: CASSLDGTSGFYNEQFF. The genes are TRBV11-2 and TRBJ2-1, with 11 bases lining up with TRBD2. The CDR3 is 17 amino acids. The germline CDR1 and CDR2 sequences are SGHAT and FQNNGV. The V segment lost 0 bases and the J segment 4 bases; nucleotides outside the gene matches: 5.

The rearrangement links TRBV7-9 to TRBJ1-2; possible D gene TRBD1, 6 bases. Germline CDR1 reads SEHNR; CDR2 reads FQNEAQ (reference sequence). Trimming removed 1 base at V and 0 bases at J, with 12 bases between. The CDR3 spans 16 residues. DNA for the CDR3: TGTGCCAGCAGCTTAGGGGTCGACAGGACTAACTATGGCTACACCTTC. Translated: CASSLGVDRTNYGYTF.

This clonotype was seen many times. The chain recombines TRBV12-3 or TRBV12-4 with TRBJ2-1, with TRBD1 identical over 8 bases. With 5 bases clipped from V and 9 bases from J, the junction kept 3 bases outside the gene matches. CDR3 size: 12 residues. The CDR3 DNA reads TGTGCCAGCAGTCACGGGACAGGTGAGCAGTTCTTC. Its protein is CASSHGTGEQFF.

The sample holds many counts of this clonotype. The chain employs TRBV15 and TRBJ2-1; 9 nucleotides match TRBD2. The CDR3 loop spans 17 amino acids. Trimming took 2 bases from V and 7 from J; bases not matched to a gene: 12. In germline, CDR1 is LNHNV, CDR2 YYDKDF (reference sequence). The CDR3 is CATSRYSLAGLGNEQFF. The CDR3 DNA reads TGTGCCACCAGCAGATACTCGCTAGCGGGGTTGGGTAATGAGCAGTTCTTC.

The genes are TRBV28 and TRBJ2-7; the match to TRBD1 covers 8 bases. CDR1 and CDR2 (germline): MDHEN, SYDVKM. V dropped 10 bases and J dropped 5; count of bases not matched to a gene: 7. The CDR3 runs to 12 residues. The CDR3 region has the DNA TGTGCCACCCAGGACAGGGATCACGAGCAGTACTTC. This sequence encodes CATQDRDHEQYF.

This clonotype was counted only a few times. The chain is built from TRBV27 and TRBJ1-3; no reliable D call. CDR1 is MNHEY, CDR2 SMNVEV, per germline (reference sequence). The V gene lost 2 bases and the J gene lost 4 bases, with 6 bases spanning the gap. This CDR3 region has 13 residues. The CDR3 DNA sequence: TGTGCCAGCAGTTTAAGAAAGGGAAACACCATATATTTT. It is translated as CASSLRKGNTIYF.

The J gene is TRBJ2-7, the V gene TRBV7-9; D might be TRBD1 or TRBD2, each matching 5 bases. Looked up from germline, CDR1 is SEHNR and CDR2 is FQNEAQ (reference sequence). The CDR3 has 15 amino acids. V gave up 3 bases and J gave up 2 bases, with 14 bases separating them. The CDR3 region has the DNA TGTGCCAGCAGCTTGCCCTCGGGACCCGCCTACGAGCAGTACTTC. Translation gives CASSLPSGPAYEQYF.

This chain links TRBV21-1 with TRBJ2-7. TRBV21-1 is an annotated pseudogene. CDR3 size: 18 residues. CDR3 residues: CASSKVGFENFSSYEQYF. As DNA, the CDR3 is TGTGCCAGCAGCAAAGTCGGATTCGAGAACTTCAGCTCCTACGAGCAGTACTTC.